The 24 T cell receptor beta chains below all came from one sample that was sequenced in a study of T cell responses to AZD1222 COVID-19 vaccine. This table comes from immunoSEQ multiplex PCR, and its TCRdb copy is limited to in-frame clones, with some not included. This table has some 120,000 clones, about nine tenths appearing once. Source: peripheral blood, taken on day 0 of AZD1222 vaccination. These receptor sequences come from an adult in good health.

The genes are TRBV2 and TRBJ2-5; 7 bases line up with TRBD2. This CDR3 has 15 residues. Germline CDR1 SNHLY, CDR2 FYNNEI. Losses at the gene ends were 8 bases for V and 4 bases for J; bases not matched to a gene: 13. CDR3 DNA: TGTGCCAGCTCCAAGTCAAGACTAGCCGGAGAGACCCAGTACTTC. Translating it yields CASSKSRLAGETQYF. The whole variable domain, remainder taken from reference TRBV2 and TRBJ2-5, is EPEVTQTPSHQVTQMGQEVILRCVPISNHLYFYWYRQILGQKVEFLVSFYNNEISEKSEIFDDQFSVERPDGSNFTLKIRSTKLEDSAMYFCASSKSRLAGETQYFGPGTRLLVL.

This chain joins TRBV24-1 and TRBJ2-7; D is ambiguous. CDR1 is KGHDR and CDR2 is SFDVKD in the germline V gene. This CDR3 region has 12 residues. Between the trimmed V and J ends, which lost 1 base and 7 bases, there was a span of 7 bases. The CDR3 is CATSDLLGEQYF. The DNA for the CDR3 is TGTGCCACCAGTGATTTATTGGGAGAGCAGTACTTC.

The gene calls are TRBV9 and TRBJ2-1, with 13 bases fitting TRBD2. The V and J ends lost 3 bases and 10 bases, in that order; junction bases with no gene match: 7. CDR1 and CDR2 (germline): SGDLS, YYNGEE. This CDR3 has 15 amino acids. The CDR3 DNA reads TGTGCCAGCAGCGCCCGGACTAGCGGGGGTGGGGAGCAGTTCTTC. Amino acids: CASSARTSGGGEQFF.

The V call is TRBV6-5, the J call TRBJ1-6; D is ambiguous. This CDR3 is built from 15 residues. V shed 6 bases and J shed 7 bases, with 16 bases lying between them. CDR1 is MNHEY, CDR2 SVGAGI, per germline. The CDR3, as DNA: TGTGCCAGCAGGTCCAATAGAAGGCTGAATTCACCCCTCCACTTT. Protein product: CASRSNRRLNSPLHF.

The V and J genes are TRBV14 and TRBJ2-7; 12 nucleotides line up with TRBD2. The CDR3 loop spans 20 amino acids. V dropped 4 bases and J dropped 4; count of bases not matched to a gene: 20. The germline CDR1 and CDR2 sequences are SGHDN and FVKESK. CDR3 protein: CASSLFWSGAGLAGRYEQYF. As DNA, the CDR3 is TGTGCCAGCAGCCTTTTCTGGTCAGGGGCCGGACTAGCGGGGAGATACGAGCAGTACTTC.

The CDR3: CAWSVNALPYEQYF. CDR3 DNA sequence: TGTGCCTGGAGTGTAAACGCGCTCCCCTACGAGCAGTACTTC. The chain recombines TRBV30 with TRBJ2-7; D remains ambiguous. Germline CDR1 GTSNPN, CDR2 SVGIG (reference sequence). V dropped 0 bases and J dropped 2 bases, with 11 bases sitting between them. This CDR3 is 14 amino acids long.

The chain uses TRBV30 and TRBJ1-1; unclear D gene. This CDR3 has 13 amino acids. Per germline, CDR1 GTSNPN and CDR2 SVGIG (reference sequence). Trimming removed 1 base from V and 4 bases from J, with 10 bases in between. CDR3 in amino acids: CAWSGRQTTEAFF. CDR3 DNA: TGTGCCTGGAGTGGTAGGCAGACCACTGAAGCTTTCTTT.

This clone was seen a handful of times. V and J are TRBV28 and TRBJ1-5, with 11 bases identical to TRBD1. Germline V lookup: CDR1 MDHEN, CDR2 SYDVKM. The length of the CDR3 is 15 residues. The ends lost 5 bases at V and 9 bases at J; junction bases unmatched: 9. Here the CDR3 reads CASSPLGQGGPPQHF. The CDR3 DNA follows: TGTGCCAGCAGTCCCCTGGGACAGGGGGGACCGCCCCAGCATTTT.

The rearrangement links TRBV5-5 to TRBJ1-6, with TRBD1 as a possible D gene (5 bases). V lost 4 bases to trimming and J lost 6 bases, with 20 bases between them. Germline values: CDR1 SGHKS, CDR2 YYEKEE (reference sequence). The CDR3 runs to 17 residues. The CDR3 DNA reads TGTGCCAGCAGCGTTCAACCTACGGGGCCCTTTAATTCACCCCTCCACTTT. This translates into CASSVQPTGPFNSPLHF.

This chain connects TRBV5-8 to TRBJ1-3, with D perhaps TRBD1 (5 bases). This CDR3 has 15 amino acids. Germline lookup yields CDR1 SGHTS and CDR2 YDEGEE. The V end was cut by 1 base, the J end by 0 bases, with 8 bases between. CDR3: CASSLQGYSGNTIYF. In DNA, the CDR3 is TGTGCCAGCAGCTTGCAGGGTTACTCTGGAAACACCATATATTTT.

The rearrangement joins TRBV18 to TRBJ1-6; D not certain. Between the trimmed V and J ends, which lost 3 bases and 7 bases, there was a span of 7 bases. This CDR3 region has 13 residues. Germline V gene lookup returns CDR1 KGHSH and CDR2 LQKENI. The CDR3 DNA sequence: TGTGCCAGCTCACCCATGTGGAATTCACCCCTCCACTTT. Translating it yields CASSPMWNSPLHF.

This clone was seen only once. V and J are TRBV15 and TRBJ1-6, with a possible D match to TRBD1 (5 bases). Trimming took off 11 bases at V and 5 bases at J, with 25 bases between the two ends. Germline CDR1 and CDR2: LNHNV and YYDKDF (reference sequence). The CDR3 runs 17 residues. CDR3 coding DNA: TGTGCCCACACAGTAACCAGGGTAAACAGTAATAATTCACCCCTCCACTTT. Translation: CAHTVTRVNSNNSPLHF.

The rearrangement joins TRBV12-3 or TRBV12-4 to TRBJ1-5; a possible D gene is TRBD1 (5 bases). The CDR3 contains 13 residues. The V end was cut by 6 bases, the J end by 6 bases, with 12 bases between. The CDR3 sequence: CASRGPGPQPQHF. DNA of the CDR3: TGTGCCAGCAGGGGACCGGGCCCTCAGCCCCAGCATTTT.

V is TRBV5-8 and J is TRBJ2-5, with 7 bases aligning to TRBD1. Trimming cost V 0 bases and J 5 bases; bases outside gene matches: 13. CDR3 length equals 17 residues. Germline-derived CDR1 and CDR2 are SGHTS and YDEGEE. CDR3 region: CASSLEVAGGRGETQYF. CDR3 coding DNA: TGTGCCAGCAGCTTGGAGGTGGCAGGGGGTCGAGGGGAGACCCAGTACTTC.

This chain joins TRBV12-5 and TRBJ1-2; D gene uncertain. This CDR3 region has 13 residues. V was shortened by 3 bases and J by 8 bases, with 13 bases between the two germline ends. The germline gives CDR1 LGHNT, CDR2 FRNRAP. This CDR3 reads CASGLASAGGYTF. The CDR3 DNA reads as TGTGCTAGTGGTTTAGCGTCCGCTGGAGGCTACACCTTC.

This rearrangement joins TRBV28 to TRBJ1-1; the D gene is possibly TRBD1 (5 bases). Germline-derived CDR1 and CDR2 are MDHEN and SYDVKM. CDR3 size: 14 residues. Trimming removed 2 bases from V and 3 bases from J, with 10 bases in between. CDR3 DNA sequence: TGTGCCAGCAGTTTACCGACAGATCACACTGAAGCTTTCTTT. Protein sequence: CASSLPTDHTEAFF. Looking up the rest from reference TRBV28 and TRBJ1-1 gives the full variable domain: DVKVTQSSRYLVKRTGEKVFLECVQDMDHENMFWYRQDPGLGLRLIYFSYDVKMKEKGDIPEGYSVSREKKERFSLILESASTNQTSMYLCASSLPTDHTEAFFGQGTRLTVV.

V gene TRBV13 combines with J gene TRBJ1-1; D call uncertain. Looked up from germline, CDR1 is PRHDT and CDR2 is FYEKMQ (reference sequence). This CDR3 comprises 13 residues. Trimming took off 4 bases at V and 1 base at J, with 7 bases between the two ends. CDR3 DNA: TGTGCCAGCAGCTCCTACAAGAACACTGAAGCTTTCTTT. It is translated as CASSSYKNTEAFF.

The chain uses TRBV12-5 and TRBJ2-2, with D perhaps matching TRBD1 (6 bases). Germline lookup yields CDR1 LGHNT and CDR2 FRNRAP. CDR3 length: 13 residues. The V gene lost 0 bases and the J gene lost 7 bases, with 6 bases spanning the gap. CDR3 loop: CASGLVQGGELFF. CDR3 DNA sequence: TGTGCTAGTGGTTTGGTACAGGGCGGGGAGCTGTTTTTT.

Only a few counts were recorded for this clone. This chain uses TRBV6-5 with TRBJ1-1; TRBD1 matches at 10 bases. This CDR3 contains 15 residues. Germline V lookup: CDR1 MNHEY, CDR2 SVGAGI. The V segment lost 0 bases and the J segment 8 bases; nucleotides outside the gene matches: 6. CDR3 DNA sequence: TGTGCCAGCAGTTACTCGGTGACAGGGGGCGCCGAAGCTTTCTTT. Its protein is CASSYSVTGGAEAFF.

The CDR3 nucleotides read TGTGCCAGCAGTTACCAACAGGGACTCTCACCCCTCCACTTT. Protein product: CASSYQQGLSPLHF. The chain carries TRBV6-5 and TRBJ1-6, with TRBD1 as a possible D gene (6 bases). This CDR3 has 14 amino acids. Trimming stripped 2 bases from V and 10 bases from J, with 12 bases between. The V gene's germline CDR1 is MNHEY and CDR2 SVGAGI.

The chain couples TRBV6-5 to TRBJ1-3; TRBD1 might be the D (5 bases). This CDR3 has 15 residues. Germline V gives CDR1 MNHEY, CDR2 SVGAGI. Trimming took 4 bases from V and 4 from J, leaving 14 bases between them. CDR3 sequence reads: CASSSTGGTGNTIYF. As DNA, the CDR3 is TGTGCCAGCAGTTCCACGGGGGGTACCGGAAACACCATATATTTT.

The CDR3 DNA is TGTGCCAGCCCCCTTGGCTACACCTTC. It yields the protein CASPLGYTF. This chain joins TRBV28 and TRBJ1-2; no clear D. Germline loops: CDR1 MDHEN, CDR2 SYDVKM. The CDR3 extends over 9 amino acids. The ends were cut back, 8 bases at V and 7 bases at J, with 5 bases in the middle.

This chain links TRBV3-1 (or the pseudogene TRBV3-2) with TRBJ2-3, with 14 bases matching TRBD2. The CDR3 spans 16 residues. Per germline, CDR1 LGHDT and CDR2 YNNKEL (reference sequence). Trimming took 5 bases from V and 1 from J; bases not matched to a gene: 2. The CDR3 region is CASSAGLAGGTDTQYF. CDR3 nucleotides: TGTGCCAGCAGCGCGGGACTAGCGGGGGGCACAGATACGCAGTATTTT.

The V gene is TRBV7-2, the J gene TRBJ2-5, with TRBD2 matching 15 bases. This CDR3 has 15 amino acids. J lost 5 bases, V lost 6 bases, and 4 bases had no gene match. Per germline, CDR1 SGHTA and CDR2 FQGNSA. The DNA of the CDR3 is TGTGCCAGCAGTTGGACTAGCGGGGGGGCGGAGACCCAGTACTTC. It is translated as CASSWTSGGAETQYF.